Following are 26 T cell receptor beta chains from one sample sequenced in a study of blood T cell repertoires in COVID-19. TCRdb's table, derived via immunoSEQ multiplex PCR, lists solely in-frame clones and lacks some. This table holds about 300,000 clones, more than 70% found once. Specimen: peripheral blood. The receptors here all came from a man aged 18 to 30 who had recovered from COVID-19.

Comment on this clone: Different DNA sequences within this sample yield the same CDR3. The chain couples TRBV2 to TRBJ2-2, with a possible D match to TRBD2 (6 bases). In germline, CDR1 is SNHLY, CDR2 FYNNEI. The CDR3 loop spans 15 amino acids. V lost 3 bases and J lost 2, with 10 bases in between. DNA for the CDR3: TGTGCCAGCAGTGAGTCGGGGGTCAACACCGGGGAGCTGTTTTTT. This encodes CASSESGVNTGELFF. The entire variable domain, with the rest obtained from reference TRBV2 and TRBJ2-2, is as follows: EPEVTQTPSHQVTQMGQEVILRCVPISNHLYFYWYRQILGQKVEFLVSFYNNEISEKSEIFDDQFSVERPDGSNFTLKIRSTKLEDSAMYFCASSESGVNTGELFFGEGSRLTVL.

The chain recombines TRBV30 with TRBJ2-1, with TRBD2 identical over 9 bases. J was trimmed by 3 bases and V by 0 bases; bases with no gene match: 6. The CDR3 has 16 amino acids. Per the germline V gene, CDR1 is GTSNPN and CDR2 is SVGIG (reference sequence). The CDR3 sequence: CAWSVLAGGYYNEQFF. The CDR3 nucleotides are TGTGCCTGGAGTGTTTTGGCGGGAGGGTACTACAATGAGCAGTTCTTC.

This clone was detected only once. The V gene is TRBV18, the J gene TRBJ2-5; D perhaps matches TRBD1 (5 bases). Germline CDR1 and CDR2: KGHSH and LQKENI. V lost 4 bases to trimming and J lost 2 bases, with 8 bases between them. This CDR3 has 13 residues. The CDR3 sequence is CASSLTAQETQYF. The CDR3 nucleotides are TGTGCCAGCTCACTGACAGCACAAGAGACCCAGTACTTC. The whole variable domain, filled in from reference TRBV18 and TRBJ2-5, reads NAGVMQNPRHLVRRRGQEARLRCSPMKGHSHVYWYRQLPEEGLKFMVYLQKENIIDESGMPKERFSAEFPKEGPSILRIQQVVRGDSAAYFCASSLTAQETQYFGPGTRLLVL.

The chain employs TRBV5-1 and TRBJ2-7; 8 bases line up with TRBD1. With V trimmed by 4 bases and J by 0 bases, 9 bases remained unmatched. Germline V gives CDR1 SGHRS, CDR2 YFSETQ. This CDR3 spans 16 amino acids. The CDR3 reads CASSPEGTGASYEQYF. CDR3 bases: TGCGCCAGCAGCCCCGAGGGGACAGGAGCCTCCTACGAGCAGTACTTC.

The rearrangement joins TRBV11-2 to TRBJ2-1; tentative D call: TRBD2 (6 bases). The CDR3 consists of 14 residues. Looked up from germline, CDR1 is SGHAT and CDR2 is FQNNGV. Trimming stripped 6 bases from V and 5 bases from J, with 14 bases between. The CDR3 region is CASSRSGLHNEQFF. The CDR3 nucleotides are TGTGCCAGCAGTCGAAGCGGGTTGCACAATGAGCAGTTCTTC.

The genes are TRBV6-5 and TRBJ1-6, with TRBD1 as a possible D gene (5 bases). The V end was cut by 8 bases, the J end by 6 bases, with 14 bases between. The V gene's germline CDR1 is MNHEY and CDR2 SVGAGI. The CDR3 extends over 14 amino acids. The CDR3 sequence is CASAGGGSNSPLHF. DNA for the CDR3: TGTGCCAGCGCGGGTGGGGGGTCTAATTCACCCCTCCACTTT.

This clone was observed once. This sequence joins TRBV2 and TRBJ2-7, with TRBD1 matching over 7 bases. The CDR3 covers 14 residues. V lost 5 bases to trimming and J lost 3 bases; unmatched junction nucleotides: 7. Germline V gene data show CDR1 as SNHLY and CDR2 as FYNNEI. The CDR3: CASSRTRQGYEQYF. DNA for the CDR3: TGTGCCAGCAGTCGTACAAGACAGGGCTACGAGCAGTACTTC.

The chain has TRBV29-1 and TRBJ2-3; D gene unclear. Germline V CDR1 and CDR2: SQVTM, ANQGSEA. The CDR3 runs 11 residues. Trimming cost V 4 bases and J 4 bases, with 6 bases left between them. The CDR3 region has the DNA TGCAGCGTTGGCAGTGCAGATACGCAGTATTTT. Translated: CSVGSADTQYF.

This clone appeared once. CDR3 bases: TGTGCCAGCAGCCAACGGGACAGTAAACCCTTCACTGAAGCTTTCTTT. This encodes CASSQRDSKPFTEAFF. The chain uses TRBV3-1 (or the pseudogene TRBV3-2) and TRBJ1-1, with 7 bases lining up with TRBD1. CDR1 LGHDT and CDR2 YNNKEL come from the germline V gene (reference sequence). The CDR3 is made up of 16 amino acids. Germline trimming cut 2 bases from V and 4 bases from J; bases unmatched to any gene: 10.

The chain recombines TRBV4-2 with TRBJ2-5, with 10 bases aligning to TRBD2. The CDR3 is 16 residues long. V dropped 2 bases and J dropped 5; count of bases not matched to a gene: 8. In germline, CDR1 is LGHNA, CDR2 YNFKEQ. The DNA for the CDR3 is TGTGCCAGCAGCCAAACTAGCGGGGAGCGGGATGAGACCCAGTACTTC. It specifies CASSQTSGERDETQYF.

This clone was counted a single time. The rearrangement links TRBV6-5 to TRBJ2-3; D is unclear. CDR3 size: 10 residues. V was clipped by 8 bases and J by 5 bases, with 5 bases between them. Germline loops: CDR1 MNHEY, CDR2 SVGAGI. The CDR3 nucleotides read TGTGCCAGCGGGCGAGATACGCAGTATTTT. Its protein is CASGRDTQYF.

CDR3 loop: CASGFGTGLYEQYF. The CDR3 nucleotides are TGTGCTAGTGGTTTCGGGACAGGTCTCTACGAGCAGTACTTC. The V and J genes are TRBV12-5 and TRBJ2-7; 8 bases are a match to TRBD1. Germline V gives CDR1 LGHNT, CDR2 FRNRAP. This CDR3 is 14 amino acids long. The trim removed 3 bases at V and 3 bases at J, leaving 4 bases unmatched.

The V call is TRBV2, the J call TRBJ2-1, with 12 bases fitting TRBD2. The V and J ends lost 6 bases and 7 bases, in that order; junction bases with no gene match: 7. Germline CDR1 and CDR2: SNHLY and FYNNEI. The CDR3 loop spans 15 amino acids. The CDR3 coding sequence is TGTGCCAGCAGGAGGACTAGCGGGGTGGTAAATGAGCAGTTCTTC. It specifies CASRRTSGVVNEQFF.

V gene TRBV7-9 combines with J gene TRBJ2-5, with D maybe TRBD2 (6 bases). CDR1 SEHNR and CDR2 FQNEAQ come from the germline V gene (reference sequence). The CDR3 loop spans 16 amino acids. The ends were cut back, 2 bases at V and 4 bases at J, with 17 bases in the middle. CDR3 residues: CASSLRRASEGETQYF. The CDR3 region has the DNA TGTGCCAGCAGCTTACGGAGGGCGTCCGAGGGAGAGACCCAGTACTTC.

J is TRBJ1-4 and V is TRBV24-1; 7 bases map to TRBD1. V shed 6 bases, J shed 2 bases, and the junction held 14 bases outside the gene matches. Germline V gene lookup returns CDR1 KGHDR and CDR2 SFDVKD. The CDR3 length is 18 residues. CDR3 sequence: CATSPFPPPGGTNEKLFF. The DNA of the CDR3 is TGTGCCACCAGTCCCTTCCCCCCACCAGGGGGTACTAATGAAAAACTGTTTTTT.

The rearrangement joins TRBV13 to TRBJ2-7, with 14 bases lining up with TRBD2. Trimming cost V 4 bases and J 5 bases; bases outside gene matches: 10. CDR1 PRHDT and CDR2 FYEKMQ come from the germline V gene (reference sequence). This CDR3 is 17 amino acids long. CDR3 in amino acids: CASSSSGTSGSMNEQYF. DNA for the CDR3: TGTGCCAGCAGCTCCTCCGGGACTAGCGGGAGTATGAACGAGCAGTACTTC.

This clone was counted once. V usage is TRBV10-3 and J usage is TRBJ2-7; D possibly corresponds to TRBD1 (6 bases). This CDR3 has 13 residues. The V gene's germline CDR1 is ENHRY and CDR2 SYGVKD. The V end was cut by 4 bases, the J end by 2 bases, with 9 bases between. CDR3 DNA sequence: TGTGCCATCAGTGGACAGGACACCTACGAGCAGTACTTC. It specifies CAISGQDTYEQYF.

The rearrangement joins TRBV5-4 to TRBJ2-1; 10 bases line up with TRBD2. CDR1 is SGHNT and CDR2 is YYREEE in the germline V gene (reference sequence). This CDR3 spans 15 amino acids. V lost 1 base to trimming and J lost 5 bases; unmatched junction nucleotides: 3. The CDR3 loop is CASSLQRGGDNEQFF. In DNA, the CDR3 is TGTGCCAGCAGCTTGCAGCGGGGGGGAGACAATGAGCAGTTCTTC.

The rearrangement joins TRBV25-1 to TRBJ1-3; 8 bases fit TRBD1. The V segment lost 4 bases and the J segment 0 bases; nucleotides outside the gene matches: 5. Germline V lookup: CDR1 MGHDK, CDR2 SYGVNS. The CDR3 covers 16 residues. The chain's CDR3 is CASSADRGYSGNTIYF. The CDR3 DNA follows: TGTGCCAGCAGTGCCGACAGGGGATACTCTGGAAACACCATATATTTT.

This clone was counted once. V gene TRBV2 combines with J gene TRBJ1-5; D possibly corresponds to TRBD1 (6 bases). The length of the CDR3 is 17 residues. V dropped 6 bases and J dropped 3 bases, with 21 bases sitting between them. Germline V gene lookup returns CDR1 SNHLY and CDR2 FYNNEI. The CDR3 coding sequence is TGTGCCAGCAGAGTCGAATTGGGAGGGGGTATCAATCAGCCCCAGCATTTT. It translates to CASRVELGGGINQPQHF. Combining the CDR3 with reference TRBV2 and TRBJ1-5 gives the whole variable domain EPEVTQTPSHQVTQMGQEVILRCVPISNHLYFYWYRQILGQKVEFLVSFYNNEISEKSEIFDDQFSVERPDGSNFTLKIRSTKLEDSAMYFCASRVELGGGINQPQHFGDGTRLSIL.

The chain combines TRBV11-2 with TRBJ1-1, with 10 bases identical to TRBD1. V gave up 2 bases and J gave up 0 bases; unmatched junction bases: 9. Per germline, CDR1 SGHAT and CDR2 FQNNGV. The CDR3 totals 18 residues. CDR3 sequence reads: CASSLSRDRGGVNTEAFF. The CDR3 nucleotides are TGTGCCAGCAGCTTATCACGGGACAGGGGAGGGGTGAACACTGAAGCTTTCTTT.

The genes are TRBV6-5 and TRBJ1-2; TRBD1 agrees at 9 bases. The J segment lost 4 bases and the V segment lost 6 bases, leaving 9 bases of the junction unmatched. The germline gives CDR1 MNHEY, CDR2 SVGAGI. The CDR3 totals 15 residues. CDR3 residues: CASSHDRGGGYGYTF. In DNA, the CDR3 is TGTGCCAGCAGCCACGACAGGGGGGGTGGCTATGGCTACACCTTC.

The chain is built from TRBV6-5 and TRBJ2-3; D not resolved. CDR1 MNHEY and CDR2 SVGAGI come from the germline V gene. V was trimmed by 2 bases and J by 4 bases, leaving 10 bases between them. The CDR3 totals 14 residues. CDR3 sequence reads: CASSYMELPDTQYF. The CDR3 DNA follows: TGTGCCAGCAGTTACATGGAGCTTCCAGATACGCAGTATTTT.

The chain is built from TRBV4-1 and TRBJ2-5; D gene ambiguous. Germline CDR1 reads MGHRA; CDR2 reads YSYEKL. This CDR3 region has 13 residues. Between the trimmed V and J ends, which lost 0 bases and 3 bases, there was a span of 5 bases. CDR3 nucleotides: TGCGCCAGCAGCCAAGATTCGGAAGAGACCCAGTACTTC. It codes for CASSQDSEETQYF.

V usage is TRBV18 and J usage is TRBJ2-1; TRBD1 is a possible D gene (6 bases). The V end was cut by 6 bases, the J end by 7 bases, with 19 bases between. This CDR3 is built from 15 residues. Germline loops: CDR1 KGHSH, CDR2 LQKENI. CDR3 loop: CASSPGATSQNEQFF. Written as DNA, the CDR3 is TGTGCCAGCTCCCCAGGGGCTACCTCCCAGAATGAGCAGTTCTTC.

This clone occurred a few times. This chain joins TRBV18 and TRBJ1-1; no definite D call. This CDR3 is 15 amino acids long. The germline V gene has CDR1 KGHSH and CDR2 LQKENI. V was cut by 5 bases and J by 1 base, with 14 bases left in between. The chain's CDR3 is CASSISRQENTEAFF. The CDR3 DNA follows: TGTGCCAGCTCAATAAGTAGGCAGGAGAACACTGAAGCTTTCTTT.